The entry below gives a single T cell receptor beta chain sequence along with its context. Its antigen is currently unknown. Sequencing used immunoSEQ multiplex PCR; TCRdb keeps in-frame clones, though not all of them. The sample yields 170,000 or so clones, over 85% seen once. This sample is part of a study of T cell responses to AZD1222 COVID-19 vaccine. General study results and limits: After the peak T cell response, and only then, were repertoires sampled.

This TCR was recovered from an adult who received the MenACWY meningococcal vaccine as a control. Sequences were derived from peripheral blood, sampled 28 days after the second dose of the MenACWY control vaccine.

The CDR3 here is CASSIGGAQETQYF. DNA for the CDR3: TGTGCCAGTAGTATCGGGGGGGCCCAAGAGACCCAGTACTTC. V usage is TRBV19 and J usage is TRBJ2-5; 8 bases agree with TRBD2. This CDR3 contains 14 residues. Germline loops: CDR1 LNHDA, CDR2 SQIVND (reference sequence). The junction had 1 base not matched to a gene; V was cut back by 3 bases and J by 1 base. The full variable domain, completed using reference TRBV19 and TRBJ2-5, is DGGITQSPKYLFRKEGQNVTLSCEQNLNHDAMYWYRQDPGQGLRLIYYSQIVNDFQKGDIAEGYSVSREKKESFPLTVTSAQKNPTAFYLCASSIGGAQETQYFGPGTRLLVL.